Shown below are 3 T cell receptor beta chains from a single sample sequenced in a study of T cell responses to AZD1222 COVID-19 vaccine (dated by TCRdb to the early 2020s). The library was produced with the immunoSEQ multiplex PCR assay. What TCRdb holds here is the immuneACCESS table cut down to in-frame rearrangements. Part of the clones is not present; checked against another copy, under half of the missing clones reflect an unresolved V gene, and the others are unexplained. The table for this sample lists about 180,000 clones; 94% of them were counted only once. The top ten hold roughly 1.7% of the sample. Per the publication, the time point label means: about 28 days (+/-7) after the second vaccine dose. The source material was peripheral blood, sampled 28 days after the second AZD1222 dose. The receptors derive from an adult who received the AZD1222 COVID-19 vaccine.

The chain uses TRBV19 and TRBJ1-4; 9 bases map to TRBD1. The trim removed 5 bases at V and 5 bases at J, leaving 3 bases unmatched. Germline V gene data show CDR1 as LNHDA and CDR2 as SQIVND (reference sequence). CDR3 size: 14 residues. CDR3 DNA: TGTGCCAGTAGTCGGACAGGGGTAAATGAAAAACTGTTTTTT. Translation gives CASSRTGVNEKLFF.

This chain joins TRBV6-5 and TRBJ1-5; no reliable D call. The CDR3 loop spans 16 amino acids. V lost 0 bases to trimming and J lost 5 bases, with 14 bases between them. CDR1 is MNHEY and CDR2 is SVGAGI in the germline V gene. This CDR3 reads CASSYSPTRTDQPQHF. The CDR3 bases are TGTGCCAGCAGTTACTCGCCGACGCGGACGGATCAGCCCCAGCATTTT.

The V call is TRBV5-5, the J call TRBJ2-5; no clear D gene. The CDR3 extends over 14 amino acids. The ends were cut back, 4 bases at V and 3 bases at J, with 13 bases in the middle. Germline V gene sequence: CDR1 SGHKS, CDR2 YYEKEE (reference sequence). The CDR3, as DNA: TGTGCCAGCAGCCTCTCCGAGAACGAAGAGACCCAGTACTTC. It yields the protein CASSLSENEETQYF.